Below, one TCR beta chain is given with its context. Its antigen is not identified. TCRdb's table, derived via immunoSEQ multiplex PCR, lists solely in-frame clones and lacks some. The sample has about 30,000 clones, approximately 87% seen once; the top ten hold roughly a third. The CDR3 totals 17 residues. The germline V and J ends were trimmed by 3 bases and 2 bases, with 14 bases remaining between them. Germline-derived CDR1 and CDR2 are MDHEN and SYDVKM. The sample belongs to a study of OX40 agonist ivuxolimab in advanced cancers. Study-level information: In this cohort, patients received ivuxolimab, an agonistic anti-OX40 (CD134) antibody. Whole-study results and caveats: The antigen specificity of the peripheral T cells (those that were expanded) was not determined.

The V gene is TRBV28, the J gene TRBJ2-6, with D perhaps matching TRBD2 (5 bases). The sequencing here drew on CD4+ or CD8+ T cells sorted from blood, taken in a trial of the OX40 agonist ivuxolimab. The sequence was collected from an adult with an advanced solid tumor such as melanoma, head and neck, liver or kidney cancer. CDR3 residues: CASSFRAEETGANVLTF. CDR3 DNA sequence: TGTGCCAGCAGTTTTCGGGCGGAGGAAACTGGGGCCAACGTCCTGACTTTC.